Here is one T cell receptor (beta chain) with its context. These data come from a study of control samples from healthy donors and cancer patients. V lost 0 bases, J lost 4 bases, and 1 base lay in between. Germline values: CDR1 SGHNT, CDR2 YYREEE (reference sequence). The CDR3 consists of 11 residues. Measured with immunoSEQ multiplex PCR; TCRdb has only the in-frame clones, and not every one. The repertoire has about 85,000 clones, approximately 88% of them found once; the top ten carry roughly 7.6%. The sequence was obtained from a woman in her fifties or sixties in good health. The sequenced material came from blood. The chain is built from TRBV5-4 and TRBJ1-2, with D unclear. CDR3 nucleotide sequence: TGTGCCAGCAGCTTGGGCTATGGCTACACCTTC. Translation: CASSLGYGYTF.